The source of this TCR beta chain is a study of T-cell reconstitution after alpha-beta-depleted transplantation in children. Unique molecular identifiers were incorporated during preparation of the TCRbeta library. TCRdb reprocessed the PCR reads via MiXCR and lists one record per CDR3 protein. There are 200,000 to 250,000 distinct CDR3 sequences in the sample; about 9.5% occur only once, and less than 8% lies in the top ten. J gave up 5 bases and V 1 base, and 7 bases lay outside the gene matches. The CDR3 extends over 16 amino acids. From germline, CDR1 is LGHNA and CDR2 YNFKEQ. The TCR comes from a human donor who donated a stem cell graft to a child with acute lymphoblastic leukemia. The chain combines TRBV4-2 with TRBJ2-5; 10 bases line up with TRBD2. Sequencing was performed on PBMCs from the stem cell graft donor, taken from the stem cell graft. The CDR3 bases are TGTGCCAGCAGCCAAGCAATAGCGGGGGGCGGGGAGACCCAGTACTTC. This sequence encodes CASSQAIAGGGETQYF.